The T cell receptor (beta chain) described here comes from a study of blood T cell repertoires in COVID-19. Turning to the study itself: PBMCs, B-cell-depleted T cells, or T cells provided the cDNA or gDNA that made up the material.

In the authors' workflow: Nucleated cell number was recorded as an estimate derived from reference gene primer amplification. Measured with immunoSEQ multiplex PCR; TCRdb has only the in-frame clones, and not every one. V, J and clone size are taken as reported in that table, and D and trimming were inferred from the DNA itself. The sample includes 88,000 or so clones, approximately 86% of them seen just once. The receptor was isolated from a man between 60 and 75 years old with acute or convalescent COVID-19. The sample consisted of peripheral blood.

The CDR3 region is CASSIAANSGNTIYF. DNA of the CDR3: TGTGCCAGTAGTATCGCGGCGAACTCTGGAAACACCATATATTTT. This chain links TRBV19 with TRBJ1-3; unclear D gene. The CDR3 runs 15 residues. Between the trimmed V and J ends, which lost 3 bases and 0 bases, there was a span of 9 bases. Per the germline V gene, CDR1 is LNHDA and CDR2 is SQIVND (reference sequence).